One and the same sample provided the 19 T cell receptor beta chains below, sequenced in a study of OX40 agonist ivuxolimab in advanced cancers. Profiling relied on immunoSEQ multiplex PCR, and the TCRdb table lists in-frame clones only, not all of them. The table has about 95,000 clones, approximately 92% seen once. Sequenced material: CD4+ or CD8+ T cells sorted from blood, taken in a trial of the OX40 agonist ivuxolimab. These receptors were obtained from an adult with an advanced solid tumor such as melanoma, head and neck, liver or kidney cancer.

The chain is built from TRBV11-2 and TRBJ1-4; D gene unclear. The CDR3 sequence is 15 residues long. Germline CDR1 and CDR2: SGHAT and FQNNGV. Deletions cut 2 bases from V and 0 bases from J, with 7 bases between. CDR3: CASSLFGTTNEKLFF. CDR3 in DNA: TGTGCCAGCAGCTTATTTGGGACAACTAATGAAAAACTGTTTTTT.

This rearrangement joins TRBV5-1 to TRBJ2-1, with TRBD2 matching over 9 bases. This CDR3 is built from 14 residues. The germline V gene has CDR1 SGHRS and CDR2 YFSETQ. V shed 4 bases and J 5 bases; nucleotides not matched to a gene: 4. This CDR3 is CASSGGLADNEQFF. CDR3 DNA sequence: TGCGCCAGCAGCGGGGGACTAGCAGACAATGAGCAGTTCTTC.

The rearrangement links TRBV27 to TRBJ2-5; 9 bases align to TRBD2. Germline CDR1 reads MNHEY; CDR2 reads SMNVEV (reference sequence). This CDR3 spans 16 amino acids. The V gene end was trimmed by 6 bases and the J gene end by 5 bases; junction bases not matched to a gene: 13. CDR3 in DNA: TGTGCCAGCAGCAAGATAGCGGGGGCCCCCCGGGAGACCCAGTACTTC. Encoded protein: CASSKIAGAPRETQYF.

The rearrangement uses TRBV11-2 and TRBJ2-1, with 13 bases aligning to TRBD2. The CDR3 runs 17 residues. Germline V CDR1 and CDR2: SGHAT, FQNNGV. The J segment lost 0 bases and the V segment lost 9 bases, leaving 8 bases of the junction unmatched. In DNA, the CDR3 is TGTGCCAGTGGACTAGCGGGGGCTCGTAGCTCCTACAATGAGCAGTTCTTC. Its protein product is CASGLAGARSSYNEQFF.

This chain links TRBV30 with TRBJ2-7, with D possibly TRBD1 on 5 matching bases. V was trimmed by 4 bases and J by 0 bases, leaving 16 bases between them. Germline CDR1 reads GTSNPN; CDR2 reads SVGIG (reference sequence). This CDR3 has 15 residues. CDR3 coding DNA: TGTGCCTGGACCGTGGGGCACTCGAGCTCCTACGAGCAGTACTTC. Residues: CAWTVGHSSSYEQYF.

The rearrangement joins TRBV4-1 to TRBJ1-4; no clear D. The CDR3 extends over 15 amino acids. Trimming left V 4 bases short and J 6 bases short, with 15 bases between. Germline CDR1 MGHRA, CDR2 YSYEKL. CDR3 in amino acids: CASSPQVEDHEKLFF. As DNA, the CDR3 is TGCGCCAGCAGCCCCCAAGTTGAAGACCATGAAAAACTGTTTTTT.

The CDR3 nucleotides are TGTGCCAGCAGCTCCGACAGTAGCAATCAGCCCCAGCATTTT. Protein product: CASSSDSSNQPQHF. J is TRBJ1-5 and V is TRBV7-9; D perhaps matches TRBD1 (5 bases). The V end was cut by 4 bases, the J end by 0 bases, with 7 bases between. This CDR3 region has 14 residues. Germline V gene sequence: CDR1 SEHNR, CDR2 FQNEAQ (reference sequence).

V and J are TRBV4-3 and TRBJ1-3; the D gene is possibly TRBD1 (5 bases). Germline values: CDR1 LGHNA, CDR2 YSLEER. This CDR3 region has 16 residues. Trimming left V 4 bases short and J 4 bases short, with 17 bases between. CDR3 sequence (DNA): TGCGCCAGCAGCCCTCAAGGAGGGACGGTCGGAAACACCATATATTTT. This encodes CASSPQGGTVGNTIYF.

The rearrangement joins TRBV10-3 to TRBJ1-1; 8 bases are shared with TRBD1. The CDR3 runs to 16 residues. V lost 2 bases, J lost 5 bases, and 10 bases stayed unmatched. Germline loops: CDR1 ENHRY, CDR2 SYGVKD. The CDR3 sequence is CAISETLGQGETEAFF. In DNA form, the CDR3 reads TGTGCCATCAGTGAGACATTAGGACAGGGCGAAACTGAAGCTTTCTTT.

This rearrangement joins TRBV7-3 to TRBJ2-1; 10 bases match TRBD2. V dropped 5 bases and J dropped 3; count of bases not matched to a gene: 7. The CDR3 extends over 16 amino acids. Germline V gene sequence: CDR1 SGHTA, CDR2 FQGTGA. DNA for the CDR3: TGTGCCAGCAGCCTCGCTAGCGGGAGTGGCTACAATGAGCAGTTCTTC. This translates into CASSLASGSGYNEQFF.

The chain recombines TRBV9 with TRBJ2-7, with 8 bases aligning to TRBD2. Trimming cost V 3 bases and J 2 bases; bases outside gene matches: 7. Germline V CDR1 and CDR2: SGDLS, YYNGEE. The CDR3 sequence is 15 residues long. CDR3 DNA: TGTGCCAGCAGCGAGGGTAGCGGGACGACCTACGAGCAGTACTTC. Encoded protein: CASSEGSGTTYEQYF.

The chain joins TRBV6-5 to TRBJ2-7, with D hard to call. V was trimmed by 7 bases and J by 0 bases, leaving 10 bases between them. The CDR3 consists of 13 residues. Germline loops: CDR1 MNHEY, CDR2 SVGAGI. The CDR3 protein is CASKPPDSYEQYF. CDR3 nucleotide sequence: TGTGCCAGCAAGCCCCCAGACTCCTACGAGCAGTACTTC.

This rearrangement joins TRBV27 to TRBJ2-7; D is unclear. CDR1 is MNHEY and CDR2 is SMNVEV in the germline V gene (reference sequence). The CDR3 loop spans 13 amino acids. V gave up 5 bases and J gave up 2 bases, with 10 bases separating them. In nucleotides, the CDR3 is TGTGCCAGCAGTACTAAACCAACCTACGAGCAGTACTTC. It translates to CASSTKPTYEQYF.

V usage is TRBV28 and J usage is TRBJ2-3; 9 bases match TRBD1. V was pared by 6 bases and J by 3 bases, with 10 bases of the junction left unmatched. This CDR3 comprises 16 residues. CDR1 MDHEN and CDR2 SYDVKM come from the germline V gene. For the CDR3, the DNA is TGTGCCAGCAGCATACCACAGGGGGCTGGGACAGATACGCAGTATTTT. Translation: CASSIPQGAGTDTQYF.

The rearrangement joins TRBV5-4 to TRBJ1-1; 9 bases are shared with TRBD1. Looked up from germline, CDR1 is SGHNT and CDR2 is YYREEE (reference sequence). Trimming took 0 bases from V and 6 from J; bases not matched to a gene: 3. The CDR3 extends over 14 amino acids. In DNA, the CDR3 is TGTGCCAGCAGCTTGGCATGGACAGGGGCTGAAGCTTTCTTT. The encoded protein is CASSLAWTGAEAFF.

The chain has TRBV5-4 and TRBJ2-5, with 11 bases identical to TRBD1. CDR3 size: 17 residues. V lost 2 bases and J lost 0; bases outside the gene matches: 6. From germline, CDR1 is SGHNT and CDR2 YYREEE (reference sequence). CDR3 DNA: TGTGCCAGCAGCTTACTGGGACAGGGGGTTGACCAAGAGACCCAGTACTTC. It specifies CASSLLGQGVDQETQYF.

The chain links TRBV6-1 to TRBJ2-7, with D hard to call. There are 15 residues in the CDR3. Per the germline V gene, CDR1 is MNHNS and CDR2 is SASEGT. V lost 7 bases and J 5 bases, leaving 21 bases between the germline ends. This CDR3 is CASNPPTGGMDEQYF. CDR3 nucleotide sequence: TGTGCCAGCAACCCCCCTACGGGTGGAATGGACGAGCAGTACTTC.

The chain links TRBV6-5 to TRBJ2-2, with D unclear. Germline V gives CDR1 MNHEY, CDR2 SVGAGI. This CDR3 has 15 amino acids. The V and J ends lost 0 bases and 3 bases respectively, with 8 bases between them. CDR3: CASSYSRLYTGELFF. The CDR3 coding sequence is TGTGCCAGCAGTTACTCTCGCTTATACACCGGGGAGCTGTTTTTT.

The J gene is TRBJ2-7, the V gene TRBV6-5; D is ambiguous. The CDR3 totals 12 residues. Trimming took 5 bases from V and 6 from J, leaving 11 bases between them. Germline V lookup: CDR1 MNHEY, CDR2 SVGAGI. The CDR3 sequence is CASSEWGSEQYF. The CDR3 bases are TGTGCCAGCAGTGAATGGGGATCCGAGCAGTACTTC.